Sequencing of this T cell receptor beta chain was carried out in a study of cytomegalovirus exposure and HLA in healthy donors. This CDR3 contains 13 residues. With V trimmed by 6 bases and J by 11 bases, 6 bases remained unmatched. Germline assignment: CDR1 SNHLY and CDR2 FYNNEI. The PCR had 60 Vbeta and 13 Jbeta primers. Profiled with immunoSEQ multiplex PCR; TCRdb holds only in-frame clones, not every one. This sample has 150,000 to 250,000 clones; roughly four fifths occur once, and the top ten carry under 2%. The material sequenced was PBMCs. This receptor was obtained from a man aged 30-40 years in good health and CMV-seronegative. The J gene is TRBJ2-7, the V gene TRBV2, with 14 nucleotides matching TRBD2. The CDR3 sequence is CASSTGTSGSKYF. The CDR3, as DNA: TGTGCCAGCAGCACCGGGACTAGCGGGAGCAAGTACTTC.